Each of the 9 T cell receptor beta chains below was sequenced from the same sample in a study of shared clonotypes between healthy human individuals. Profiling relied on immunoSEQ multiplex PCR, and the TCRdb table lists in-frame clones only, not all of them. The sample holds 2 million to 2.5 million clones, roughly 95% seen once. Source material: naive CD4+ T cells sorted from blood. Described subset: CD45RA+ positively selected. Receptors originate from a man aged 18 to 29 in good health.

The chain joins TRBV19 to TRBJ1-4, with a possible D match to TRBD1 (6 bases). Trimming stripped 2 bases from V and 3 bases from J, with 7 bases between. Germline CDR1 reads LNHDA; CDR2 reads SQIVND (reference sequence). There are 14 residues in the CDR3. The CDR3 nucleotides read TGTGCCAGTAGTATACAGGGGTCTAATGAAAAACTGTTTTTT. This translates into CASSIQGSNEKLFF. Full variable domain (rest looked up from reference TRBV19 and TRBJ1-4): DGGITQSPKYLFRKEGQNVTLSCEQNLNHDAMYWYRQDPGQGLRLIYYSQIVNDFQKGDIAEGYSVSREKKESFPLTVTSAQKNPTAFYLCASSIQGSNEKLFFGSGTQLSVL.

As for this clone: Compared with germline, one end of the junction differs, possibly owing to a read error. J is TRBJ2-7 and V is TRBV18; maybe TRBD2 (5 bases). The CDR3 spans 15 residues. The V gene's germline CDR1 is KGHSH and CDR2 LQKENI. The CDR3 is CASSPPDLPSHEQYF. CDR3 sequence (DNA): TGTGCCAGCTCACCACCGGACTTGCCCTCCCACGAGCAGTACTTC.

This clone was found once. The chain uses TRBV2 and TRBJ1-6; D is undetermined. The CDR3 runs 15 residues. V was cut by 7 bases and J by 0 bases, with 10 bases left in between. CDR1 is SNHLY and CDR2 is FYNNEI in the germline V gene. In nucleotides, the CDR3 is TGTGCCAGCAAACCCACGAGCTCCTATAATTCACCCCTCCACTTT. The encoded protein is CASKPTSSYNSPLHF.

The V gene is TRBV11-1, the J gene TRBJ1-1; D uncertain. Germline CDR1 SGHAT, CDR2 FQDESV (reference sequence). This CDR3 comprises 13 residues. Trimming took off 4 bases at V and 3 bases at J, with 9 bases between the two ends. For the CDR3, the DNA is TGTGCCAGCAGCTCACAAAGGGACACTGAAGCTTTCTTT. As protein: CASSSQRDTEAFF.

The chain couples TRBV11-2 to TRBJ2-7; possibly TRBD1 or TRBD2 for D (5 bases each). The CDR3 covers 15 residues. The V end lost 5 bases, the J end lost 2 bases, and 16 bases lay between the germline ends. Germline assignment: CDR1 SGHAT and CDR2 FQNNGV. CDR3 DNA: TGTGCCAGCAGCGACCCAGGGAGTAGGCCCTACGAGCAGTACTTC. Encoded protein: CASSDPGSRPYEQYF.

V gene TRBV5-1 combines with J gene TRBJ2-7; 8 bases are shared with TRBD1. CDR1 SGHRS and CDR2 YFSETQ come from the germline V gene. V gave up 3 bases and J gave up 2 bases; unmatched junction bases: 4. The CDR3 runs to 14 residues. CDR3 DNA: TGCGCCAGCAGCTCTGCGGACAGGGCCTACGAGCAGTACTTC. It yields the protein CASSSADRAYEQYF.

J is TRBJ2-2 and V is TRBV27; 9 bases agree with TRBD1. The CDR3 contains 16 residues. CDR1 and CDR2 (germline): MNHEY, SMNVEV (reference sequence). Trimming removed 5 bases from V and 5 bases from J; junction bases left unmatched: 9. The CDR3 sequence: CASSQYRGPGTGELFF. The DNA for the CDR3 is TGTGCCAGCAGTCAGTACAGGGGGCCGGGGACCGGGGAGCTGTTTTTT.

V gene TRBV5-1 combines with J gene TRBJ1-1; 9 bases map to TRBD1. V dropped 6 bases and J dropped 8; count of bases not matched to a gene: 8. CDR1 and CDR2 (germline): SGHRS, YFSETQ. The CDR3 has 13 residues. The CDR3: CASTLKTGGEAFF. CDR3 DNA sequence: TGCGCCAGCACTCTGAAGACAGGGGGAGAAGCTTTCTTT. Using reference TRBV5-1 and TRBJ1-1 for the parts outside the CDR3, the full variable domain is KAGVTQTPRYLIKTRGQQVTLSCSPISGHRSVSWYQQTPGQGLQFLFEYFSETQRNKGNFPGRFSGRQFSNSRSEMNVSTLELGDSALYLCASTLKTGGEAFFGQGTRLTVV.

This chain joins TRBV27 and TRBJ1-1; D remains ambiguous. V dropped 10 bases and J dropped 0 bases, with 21 bases sitting between them. From germline, CDR1 is MNHEY and CDR2 SMNVEV (reference sequence). The CDR3 is 16 residues long. CDR3 DNA sequence: TGTGCCAACCGACCCAGGTTCAATGGCATGAACACTGAAGCTTTCTTT. It encodes CANRPRFNGMNTEAFF.